This T cell receptor (beta chain) was identified during a study of a mutant IDH1 vaccine in newly diagnosed glioma. Study background: Patients were pretreated with radiotherapy, temozolomide, or both, mostly both.

Trimming cost V 3 bases and J 0 bases; bases outside gene matches: 3. The germline V gene encodes CDR1 MNHNY and CDR2 SVGAGI (reference sequence). This CDR3 spans 15 amino acids. The time point: baseline, week 1 (first vaccination visit). Treatment described: pre-vaccination baseline after standard-of-care therapy. The assay was immunoSEQ multiplex PCR, and TCRdb's table has in-frame clones only and misses some. Of 65,000 to 70,000 clones listed, 83% are singletons. The input for sequencing was peripheral blood mononuclear cells (PBMCs), taken from a glioma patient treated with radiotherapy, temozolomide or both. The sequence came from a woman between 18 and 30 years old with glioma. Some clones in this sample may be carry-over from other donors' samples. The gene calls are TRBV6-6 and TRBJ1-1, with TRBD1 identical over 8 bases. CDR3 in amino acids: CASSYQGAMNTEAFF. The DNA for the CDR3 is TGTGCCAGCAGTTATCAGGGGGCCATGAACACTGAAGCTTTCTTT.